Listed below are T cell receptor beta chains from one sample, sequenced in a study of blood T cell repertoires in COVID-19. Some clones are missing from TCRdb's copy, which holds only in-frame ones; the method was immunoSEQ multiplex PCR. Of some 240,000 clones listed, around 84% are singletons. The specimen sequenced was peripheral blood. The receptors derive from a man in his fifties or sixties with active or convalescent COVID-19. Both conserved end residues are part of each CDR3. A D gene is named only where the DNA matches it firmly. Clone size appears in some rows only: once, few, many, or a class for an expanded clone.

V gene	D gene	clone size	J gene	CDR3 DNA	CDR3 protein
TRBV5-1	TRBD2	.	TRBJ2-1	TGCGCCAGCCAGGAGCGGGAGGGCCTAGATGAGCAGTTCTTC	CASQEREGLDEQFF
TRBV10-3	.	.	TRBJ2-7	TGTGCCATCAGTGAGTCGACAGGTTCCTACGAGCAGTACTTC	CAISESTGSYEQYF
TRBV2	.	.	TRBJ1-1	TGTGCCAGCACAACGGGGGGGAACACTGAAGCTTTCTTT	CASTTGGNTEAFF
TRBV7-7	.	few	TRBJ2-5	TGTGCCAGCAGCGAAAATACCGGGGAAGTGGAGACCCAGTACTTC	CASSENTGEVETQYF
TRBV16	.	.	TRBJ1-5	TGTGCCAGCAGCCCAACCGGCGCAGGGCCCCAGCATTTT	CASSPTGAGPQHF
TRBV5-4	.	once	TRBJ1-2	TGTGCCAGCAGCTCCCTGACTTATTTAGCTAACTATGGCTACACCTTC	CASSSLTYLANYGYTF
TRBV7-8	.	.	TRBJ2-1	TGTGCCAGCAGCTTATTCCGGGGGGCGGCCTACAATGAGCAGTTCTTC	CASSLFRGAAYNEQFF
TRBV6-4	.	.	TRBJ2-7	TGTGCCAGCAGCCCACCGGGACTCCCTGCCTACGAGCAGTACTTC	CASSPPGLPAYEQYF
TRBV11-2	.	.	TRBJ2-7	TGTGCCAGCAGCTTGACGGCTAGCGCTACCTACGAGCAGTACTTC	CASSLTASATYEQYF
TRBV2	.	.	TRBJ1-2	TGTGCCAGCAGTGGACAACAGGGCTATGGCTACACCTTC	CASSGQQGYGYTF
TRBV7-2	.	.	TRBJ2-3	TGTGCCAGCGCCTTGCAGGGTTCGGCCACAGATACGCAGTATTTT	CASALQGSATDTQYF
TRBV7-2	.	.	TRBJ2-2	TGTGCCAGCAGCTTAGGAACCGGGAACGGGGAGCTGTTTTTT	CASSLGTGNGELFF
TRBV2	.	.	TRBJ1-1	TGTGCCAGCAGTGTAGTCAGGGCGAACACTGAAGCTTTCTTT	CASSVVRANTEAFF
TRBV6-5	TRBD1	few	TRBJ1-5	TGTGCCAGCAGTTACTCGGAGACAGGGGGCAATCAGCCCCAGCATTTT	CASSYSETGGNQPQHF
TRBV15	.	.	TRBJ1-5	TGTGCCACCAGCAGCAGGGCTGAGCCCCAGCATTTT	CATSSRAEPQHF
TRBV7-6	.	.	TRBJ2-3	TGTGCCAGCAGCTCGAGGACAGATACGCAGTATTTT	CASSSRTDTQYF
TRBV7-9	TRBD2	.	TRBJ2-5	TGTGCCAGCAGCAATAGGGGACTAGCGGGGGCAGAGACCCAGTACTTC	CASSNRGLAGAETQYF
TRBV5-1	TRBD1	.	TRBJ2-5	TGCGCCAGCAGCCTGACAGGGTCCGGAGAGACCCAGTACTTC	CASSLTGSGETQYF
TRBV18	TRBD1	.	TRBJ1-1	TGTGCCAGCTCACCGGATCAGGGGGCTGAAGCTTTCTTT	CASSPDQGAEAFF
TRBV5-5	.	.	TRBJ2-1	TGTGCCAGCAGCTTGATCAGCTACAATGAGCAGTTCTTC	CASSLISYNEQFF
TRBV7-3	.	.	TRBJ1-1	TGTGCCAGCAGCTTACTTCCGGGGTTGAACACTGAAGCTTTCTTT	CASSLLPGLNTEAFF
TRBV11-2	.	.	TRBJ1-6	TGTGCCAGCAGCTTAGGTGCGGTTAATTCACCCCTCCACTTT	CASSLGAVNSPLHF
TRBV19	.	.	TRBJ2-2	TGTGCCAGTAGTGGGCTCGGACAGAGGTCCACCGGGGAGCTGTTTTTT	CASSGLGQRSTGELFF
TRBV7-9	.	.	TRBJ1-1	TGTGCCAGCAGACAGGACACCCATACTAACACTGAAGCTTTCTTT	CASRQDTHTNTEAFF
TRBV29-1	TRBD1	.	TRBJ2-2	TGCAGCGGACGACAGGGAAGTGGGGAGCTGTTTTTT	CSGRQGSGELFF
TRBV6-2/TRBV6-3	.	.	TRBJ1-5	TGTGCCAGCAGTCGCGTCCGGGACATCTATAGCAATCAGCCCCAGCATTTT	CASSRVRDIYSNQPQHF
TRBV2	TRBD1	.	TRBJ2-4	TGTGCCAGCAGGACTGGACAGGGAAACATTCAGTACTTC	CASRTGQGNIQYF
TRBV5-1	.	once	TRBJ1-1	TGCGCCAGCAGCTTAATGGACACCTTGAACACTGAAGCTTTCTTT	CASSLMDTLNTEAFF
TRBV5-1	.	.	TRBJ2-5	TGCGCCAGCAGCTTGGCGGCGGCCCAAGAGACCCAGTACTTC	CASSLAAAQETQYF
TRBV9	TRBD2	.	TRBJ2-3	TGTGCCAGCAGCCCCCGGACTAGCGGGAGCAGCACAGATACGCAGTATTTT	CASSPRTSGSSTDTQYF